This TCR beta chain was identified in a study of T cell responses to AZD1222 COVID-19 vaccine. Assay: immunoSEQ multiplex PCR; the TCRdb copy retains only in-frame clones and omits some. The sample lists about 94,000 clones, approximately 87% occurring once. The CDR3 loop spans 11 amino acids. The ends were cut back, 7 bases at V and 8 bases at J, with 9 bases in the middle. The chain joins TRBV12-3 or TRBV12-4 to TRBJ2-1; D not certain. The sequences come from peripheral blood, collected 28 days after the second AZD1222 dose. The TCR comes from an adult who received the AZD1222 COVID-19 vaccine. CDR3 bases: TGTGCCAGCACCCCCGGGCATGAGCAGTTCTTC. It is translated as CASTPGHEQFF.